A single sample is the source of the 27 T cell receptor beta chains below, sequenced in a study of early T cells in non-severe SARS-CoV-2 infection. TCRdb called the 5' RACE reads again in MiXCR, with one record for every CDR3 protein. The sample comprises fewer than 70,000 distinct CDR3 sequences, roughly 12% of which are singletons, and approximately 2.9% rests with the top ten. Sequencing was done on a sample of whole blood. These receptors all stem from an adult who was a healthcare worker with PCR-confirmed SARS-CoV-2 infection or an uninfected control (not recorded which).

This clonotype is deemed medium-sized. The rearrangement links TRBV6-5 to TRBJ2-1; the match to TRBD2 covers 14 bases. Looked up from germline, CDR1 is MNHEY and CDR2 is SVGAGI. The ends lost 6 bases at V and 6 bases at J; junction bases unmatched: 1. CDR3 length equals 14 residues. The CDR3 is CASSGLAGGNEQFF. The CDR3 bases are TGTGCCAGCAGCGGACTAGCGGGAGGCAATGAGCAGTTCTTC.

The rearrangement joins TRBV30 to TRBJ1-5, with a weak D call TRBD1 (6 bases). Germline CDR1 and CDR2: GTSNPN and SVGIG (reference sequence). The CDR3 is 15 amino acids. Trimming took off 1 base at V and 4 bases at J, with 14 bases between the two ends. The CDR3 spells CAWSGQVVGNQPQHF. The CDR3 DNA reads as TGTGCCTGGAGTGGACAGGTAGTTGGGAATCAGCCCCAGCATTTT.

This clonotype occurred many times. Here the CDR3 DNA reads TGTGCCAGCAGCCCGCTAGGGGACGGCTACGAGCAGTACTTC. Its translation: CASSPLGDGYEQYF. The chain carries TRBV5-5 and TRBJ2-7; D possibly uses TRBD1 or TRBD2 (5 bases each). The CDR3 is 14 residues long. Looked up from germline, CDR1 is SGHKS and CDR2 is YYEKEE (reference sequence). V lost 4 bases and J 3 bases, leaving 14 bases between the germline ends.

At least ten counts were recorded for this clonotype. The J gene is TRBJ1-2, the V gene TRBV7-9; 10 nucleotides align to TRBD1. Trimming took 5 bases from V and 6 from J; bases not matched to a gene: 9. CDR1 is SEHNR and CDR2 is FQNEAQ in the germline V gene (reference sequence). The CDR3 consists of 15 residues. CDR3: CASSRRDRGLDGYTF. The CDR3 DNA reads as TGTGCCAGCAGCCGGAGGGACAGGGGATTAGATGGCTACACCTTC.

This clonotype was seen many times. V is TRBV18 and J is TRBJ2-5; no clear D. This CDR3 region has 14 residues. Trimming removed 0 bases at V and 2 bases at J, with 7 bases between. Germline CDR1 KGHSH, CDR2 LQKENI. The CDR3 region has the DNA TGTGCCAGCTCACCACCTTCGGTACAAGAGACCCAGTACTTC. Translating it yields CASSPPSVQETQYF.

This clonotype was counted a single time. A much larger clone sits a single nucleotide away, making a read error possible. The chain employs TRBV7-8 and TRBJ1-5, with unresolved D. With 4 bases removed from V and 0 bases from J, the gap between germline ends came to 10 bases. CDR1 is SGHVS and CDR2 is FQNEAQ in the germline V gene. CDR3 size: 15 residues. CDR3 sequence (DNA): TGTGCCAGCAGCTCAGACGGGATTAGCAATCAGCCCCAGCATTTT. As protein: CASSSDGISNQPQHF.

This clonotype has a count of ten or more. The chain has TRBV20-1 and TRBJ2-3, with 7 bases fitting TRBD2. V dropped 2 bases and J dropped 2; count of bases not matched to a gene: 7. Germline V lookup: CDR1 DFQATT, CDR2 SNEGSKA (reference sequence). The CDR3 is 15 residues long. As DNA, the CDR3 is TGCAGTGCTAGATCCGGCGGGGGACCCACAGATACGCAGTATTTT. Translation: CSARSGGGPTDTQYF.

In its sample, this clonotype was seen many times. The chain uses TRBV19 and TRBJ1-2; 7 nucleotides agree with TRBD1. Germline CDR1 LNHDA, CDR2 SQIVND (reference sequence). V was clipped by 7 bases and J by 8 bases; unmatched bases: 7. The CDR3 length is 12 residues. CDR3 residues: CASKEGARGYTF. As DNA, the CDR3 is TGTGCCAGTAAAGAGGGGGCTCGCGGCTACACCTTC.

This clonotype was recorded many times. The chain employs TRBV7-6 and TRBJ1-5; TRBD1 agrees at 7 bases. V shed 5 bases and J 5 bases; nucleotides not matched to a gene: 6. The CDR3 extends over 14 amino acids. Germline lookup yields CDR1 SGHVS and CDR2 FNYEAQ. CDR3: CASSLRGSDQPQHF. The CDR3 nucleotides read TGTGCCAGCAGCCTCAGGGGGTCCGATCAGCCCCAGCATTTT. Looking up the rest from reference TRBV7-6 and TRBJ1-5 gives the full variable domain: GAGVSQSPRYKVTKRGQDVALRCDPISGHVSLYWYRQALGQGPEFLTYFNYEAQQDKSGLPNDRFSAERPEGSISTLTIQRTEQRDSAMYRCASSLRGSDQPQHFGDGTRLSIL.

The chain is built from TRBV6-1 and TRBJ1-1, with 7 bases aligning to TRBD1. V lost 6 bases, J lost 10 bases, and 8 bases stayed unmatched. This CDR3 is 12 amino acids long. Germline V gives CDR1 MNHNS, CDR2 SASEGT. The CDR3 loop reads CASREGRGRAFF. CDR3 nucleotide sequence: TGTGCCAGCAGAGAGGGCAGGGGGAGAGCTTTCTTT.

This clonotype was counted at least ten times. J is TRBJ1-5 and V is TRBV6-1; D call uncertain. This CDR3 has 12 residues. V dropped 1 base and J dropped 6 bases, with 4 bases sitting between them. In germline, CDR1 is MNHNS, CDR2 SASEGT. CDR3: CASSEGGQPQHF. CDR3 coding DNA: TGTGCCAGCAGTGAAGGGGGTCAGCCCCAGCATTTT.

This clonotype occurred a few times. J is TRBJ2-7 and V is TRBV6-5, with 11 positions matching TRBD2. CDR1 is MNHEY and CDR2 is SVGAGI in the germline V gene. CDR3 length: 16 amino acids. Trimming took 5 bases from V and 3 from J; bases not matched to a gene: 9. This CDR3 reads CASSAIGTSGLYEQYF. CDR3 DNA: TGTGCCAGCAGTGCCATCGGGACTAGCGGCCTCTACGAGCAGTACTTC.

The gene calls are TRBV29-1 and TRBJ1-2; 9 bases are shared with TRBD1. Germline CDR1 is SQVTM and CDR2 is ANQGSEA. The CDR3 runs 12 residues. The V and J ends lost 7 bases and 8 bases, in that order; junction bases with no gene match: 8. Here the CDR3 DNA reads TGCAGCGCAGGGACAGGGATAGAAGGCTACACCTTC. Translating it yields CSAGTGIEGYTF.

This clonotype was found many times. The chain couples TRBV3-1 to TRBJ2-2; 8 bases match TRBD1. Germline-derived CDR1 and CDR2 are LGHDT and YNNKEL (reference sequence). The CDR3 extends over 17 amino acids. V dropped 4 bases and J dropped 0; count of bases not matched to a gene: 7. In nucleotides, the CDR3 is TGTGCCAGCAGCCGGGATGAGGACAGGGCGAACACCGGGGAGCTGTTTTTT. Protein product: CASSRDEDRANTGELFF.

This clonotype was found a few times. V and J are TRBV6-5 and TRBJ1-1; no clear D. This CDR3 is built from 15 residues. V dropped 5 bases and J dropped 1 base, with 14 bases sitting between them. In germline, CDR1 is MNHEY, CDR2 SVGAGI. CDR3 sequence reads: CASSPPGGENTEAFF. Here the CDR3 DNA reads TGTGCCAGCAGTCCCCCAGGAGGAGAGAACACTGAAGCTTTCTTT.

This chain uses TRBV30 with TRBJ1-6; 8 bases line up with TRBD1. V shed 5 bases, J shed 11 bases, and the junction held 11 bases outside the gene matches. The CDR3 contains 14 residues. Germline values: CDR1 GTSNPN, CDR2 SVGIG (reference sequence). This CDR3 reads CAWDGQGRGTPLHF. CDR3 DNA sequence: TGTGCCTGGGATGGACAGGGTCGTGGGACACCCCTCCACTTT.

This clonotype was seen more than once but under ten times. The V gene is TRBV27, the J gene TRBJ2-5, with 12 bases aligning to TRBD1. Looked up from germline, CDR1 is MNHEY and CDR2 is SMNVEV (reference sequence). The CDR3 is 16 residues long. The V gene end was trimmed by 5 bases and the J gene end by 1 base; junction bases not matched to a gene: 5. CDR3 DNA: TGTGCCAGCAGTCGTGGGACAGGGGGCTTCCAAGAGACCCAGTACTTC. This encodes CASSRGTGGFQETQYF.

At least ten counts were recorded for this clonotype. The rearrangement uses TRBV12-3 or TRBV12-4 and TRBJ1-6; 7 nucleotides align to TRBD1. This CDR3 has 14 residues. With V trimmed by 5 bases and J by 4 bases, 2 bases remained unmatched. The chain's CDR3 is CASSGTVYNSPLHF. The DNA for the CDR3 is TGTGCCAGCAGTGGGACAGTTTATAATTCACCCCTCCACTTT.

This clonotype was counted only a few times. Here the CDR3 reads CASSRDWSGLQHF. DNA of the CDR3: TGTGCCAGCAGTCGGGACTGGTCGGGGTTGCAGCATTTT. The V gene is TRBV12-3 or TRBV12-4, the J gene TRBJ1-5; a weak D match, TRBD1 (5 bases). Trimming took 5 bases from V and 13 from J, leaving 18 bases between them. The CDR3 runs 13 residues.

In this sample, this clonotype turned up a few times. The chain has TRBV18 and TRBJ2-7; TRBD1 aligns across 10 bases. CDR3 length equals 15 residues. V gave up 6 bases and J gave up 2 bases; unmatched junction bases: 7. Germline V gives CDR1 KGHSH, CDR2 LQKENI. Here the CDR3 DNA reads TGTGCCAGCTCCCGCGGGACAGGGGACCCCTACGAGCAGTACTTC. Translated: CASSRGTGDPYEQYF.

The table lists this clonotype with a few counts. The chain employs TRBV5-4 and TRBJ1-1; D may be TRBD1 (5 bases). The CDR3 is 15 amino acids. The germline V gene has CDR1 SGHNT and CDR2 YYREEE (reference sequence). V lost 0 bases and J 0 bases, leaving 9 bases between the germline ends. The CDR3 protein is CASSLGPGMNTEAFF. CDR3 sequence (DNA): TGTGCCAGCAGCTTGGGTCCAGGGATGAACACTGAAGCTTTCTTT.

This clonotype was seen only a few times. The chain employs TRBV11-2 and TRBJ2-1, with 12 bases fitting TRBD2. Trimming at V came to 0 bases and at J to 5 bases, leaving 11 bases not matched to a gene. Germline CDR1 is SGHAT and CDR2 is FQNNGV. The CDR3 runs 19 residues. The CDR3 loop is CASSLDRGTSGLFHNEQFF. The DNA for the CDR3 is TGTGCCAGCAGCTTAGATCGCGGGACTAGCGGGCTTTTCCACAATGAGCAGTTCTTC.

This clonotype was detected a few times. This chain's CDR3 is CASRGVRGNFTEAFF. The CDR3 nucleotides read TGCGCCAGCAGGGGGGTAAGGGGTAATTTCACTGAAGCTTTCTTT. The gene calls are TRBV4-1 and TRBJ1-1; D is possibly TRBD1 (5 bases). The CDR3 covers 15 residues. The V gene's germline CDR1 is MGHRA and CDR2 YSYEKL. Deletions cut 6 bases from V and 4 bases from J, with 18 bases between.

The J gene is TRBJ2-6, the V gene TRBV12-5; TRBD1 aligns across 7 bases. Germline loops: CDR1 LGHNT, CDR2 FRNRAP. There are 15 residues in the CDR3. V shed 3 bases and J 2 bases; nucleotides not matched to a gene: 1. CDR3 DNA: TGTGCTAGTGGTTTACAGGGGACTGGGGCCAACGTCCTGACTTTC. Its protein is CASGLQGTGANVLTF. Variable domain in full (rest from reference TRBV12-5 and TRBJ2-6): DARVTQTPRHKVTEMGQEVTMRCQPILGHNTVFWYRQTMMQGLELLAYFRNRAPLDDSGMPKDRFSAEMPDATLATLKIQPSEPRDSAVYFCASGLQGTGANVLTFGAGSRLTVL.

CDR3 in DNA: TGTGCCAGCAGTTATTTAGCGGGTCCCACCTACAATGAGCAGTTCTTC. Amino acids: CASSYLAGPTYNEQFF. V is TRBV11-2 and J is TRBJ2-1; 7 bases map to TRBD2. Germline V gene data show CDR1 as SGHAT and CDR2 as FQNNGV. V gave up 6 bases and J gave up 2 bases; unmatched junction bases: 10. This CDR3 is built from 16 residues.

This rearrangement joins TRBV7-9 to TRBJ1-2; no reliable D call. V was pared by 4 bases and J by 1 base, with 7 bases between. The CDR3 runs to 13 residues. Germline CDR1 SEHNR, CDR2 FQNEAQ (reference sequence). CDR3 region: CASSYPDNYGYTF. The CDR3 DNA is TGTGCCAGCAGCTATCCAGATAACTATGGCTACACCTTC.

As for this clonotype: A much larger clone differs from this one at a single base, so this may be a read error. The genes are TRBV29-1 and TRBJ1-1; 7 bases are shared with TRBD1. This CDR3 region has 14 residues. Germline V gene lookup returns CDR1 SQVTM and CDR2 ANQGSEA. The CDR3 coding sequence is TGCAGCGTTGTCAGAGGGACAGCGAACACTGAAGCTTTATTT. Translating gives CSVVRGTANTEALF.